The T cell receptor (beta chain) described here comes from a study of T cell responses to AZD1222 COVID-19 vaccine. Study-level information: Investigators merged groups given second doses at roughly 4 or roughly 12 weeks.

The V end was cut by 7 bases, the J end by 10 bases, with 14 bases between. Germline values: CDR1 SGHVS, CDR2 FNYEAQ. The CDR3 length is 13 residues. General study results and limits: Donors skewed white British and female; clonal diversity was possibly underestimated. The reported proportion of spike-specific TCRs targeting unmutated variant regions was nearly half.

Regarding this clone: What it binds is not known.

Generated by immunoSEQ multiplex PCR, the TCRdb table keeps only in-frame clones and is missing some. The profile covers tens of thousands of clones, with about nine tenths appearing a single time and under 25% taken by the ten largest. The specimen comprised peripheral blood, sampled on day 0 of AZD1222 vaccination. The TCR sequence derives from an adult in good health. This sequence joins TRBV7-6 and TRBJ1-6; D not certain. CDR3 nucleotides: TGTGCCAGCACCCTTAGTCCCGACTCACCCCTCCACTTT. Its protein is CASTLSPDSPLHF.